The present T cell receptor beta chain was sequenced within a study of T cells after yellow fever vaccination. For the study at large: Low-cell-number fractions were prepared with SMART-Seq v4 Ultra Low Input.

Comments on this clonotype: Antigen specificity is unknown.

Whole-study findings and limits: CD4 and CD8 compartments shared a small share of clonotypes, likely from convergent recombination.

Germline assignment: CDR1 SEHNR and CDR2 FQNEAQ (reference sequence). There are 16 residues in the CDR3. The V gene end was trimmed by 0 bases and the J gene end by 0 bases; junction bases not matched to a gene: 2. Each CDR3 protein gets one entry after TCRdb re-called the 5' RACE reads with MiXCR. The sample comprises hundreds of thousands of distinct CDR3 sequences, 9% to 15% of which are singletons, and about 15% rests with the top ten. This receptor was obtained from a man under 40 who received the YFV17D yellow fever vaccine. The specimen comprised PBMCs, sampled on the day of the yellow fever booster vaccination. V is TRBV7-9 and J is TRBJ2-7; 10 nucleotides align to TRBD2. Here the CDR3 DNA reads TGTGCCAGCAGCTTAGCTGGGACTAGCGACTCCTACGAGCAGTACTTC. Its protein is CASSLAGTSDSYEQYF.